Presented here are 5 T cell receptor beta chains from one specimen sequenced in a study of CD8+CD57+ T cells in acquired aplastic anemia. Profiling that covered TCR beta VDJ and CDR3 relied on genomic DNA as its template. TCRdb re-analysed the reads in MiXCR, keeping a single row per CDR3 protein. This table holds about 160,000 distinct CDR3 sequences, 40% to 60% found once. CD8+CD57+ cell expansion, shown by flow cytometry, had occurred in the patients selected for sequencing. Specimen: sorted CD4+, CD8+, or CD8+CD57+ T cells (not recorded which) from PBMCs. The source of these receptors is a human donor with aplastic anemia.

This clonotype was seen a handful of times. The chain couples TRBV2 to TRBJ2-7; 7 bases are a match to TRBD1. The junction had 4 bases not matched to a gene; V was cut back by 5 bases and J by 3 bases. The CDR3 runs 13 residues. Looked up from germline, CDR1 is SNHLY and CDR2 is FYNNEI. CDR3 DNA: TGTGCCAGCAGTTTCGACAGGGTCTACGAGCAGTACTTC. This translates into CASSFDRVYEQYF. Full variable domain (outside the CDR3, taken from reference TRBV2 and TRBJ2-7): EPEVTQTPSHQVTQMGQEVILRCVPISNHLYFYWYRQILGQKVEFLVSFYNNEISEKSEIFDDQFSVERPDGSNFTLKIRSTKLEDSAMYFCASSFDRVYEQYFGPGTRLTVT.

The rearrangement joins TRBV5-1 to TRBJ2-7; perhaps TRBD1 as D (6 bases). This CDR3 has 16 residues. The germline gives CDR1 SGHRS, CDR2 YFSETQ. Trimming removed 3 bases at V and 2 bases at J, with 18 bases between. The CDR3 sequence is CASSSPKAGAPYEQYF. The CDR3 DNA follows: TGCGCCAGCAGCTCCCCGAAAGCAGGGGCCCCCTACGAGCAGTACTTC.

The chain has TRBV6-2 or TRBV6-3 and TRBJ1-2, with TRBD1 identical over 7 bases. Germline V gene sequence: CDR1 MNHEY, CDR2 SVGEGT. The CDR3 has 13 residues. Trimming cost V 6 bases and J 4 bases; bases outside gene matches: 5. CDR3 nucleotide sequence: TGTGCCAGCAGCTTCCGGGACAGCTATGGCTACACCTTC. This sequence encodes CASSFRDSYGYTF.

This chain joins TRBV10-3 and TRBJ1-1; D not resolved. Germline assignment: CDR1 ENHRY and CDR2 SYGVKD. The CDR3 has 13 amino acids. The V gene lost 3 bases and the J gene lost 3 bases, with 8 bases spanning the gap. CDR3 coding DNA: TGTGCCATCAGTGATCGGGGAGACACTGAAGCTTTCTTT. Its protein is CAISDRGDTEAFF.

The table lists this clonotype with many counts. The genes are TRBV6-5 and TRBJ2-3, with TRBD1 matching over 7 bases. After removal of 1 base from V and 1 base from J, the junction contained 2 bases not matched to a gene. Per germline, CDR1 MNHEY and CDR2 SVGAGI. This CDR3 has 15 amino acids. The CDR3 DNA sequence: TGTGCCAGCAGTTACTACGGGACAGGCACAGATACGCAGTATTTT. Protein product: CASSYYGTGTDTQYF.